The clone carrying this T cell receptor (beta chain) was found a few times. The data derive from a study of CD8 T cells in Susac syndrome. Reverse transcription used roughly 0.5 to 1 ug RNA and random hexamers. The TCR beta CDR3 was amplified by immunoSEQ multiplex PCR across 54 Vbeta, 13 Jbeta. From the immunoSEQ multiplex PCR reads, TCRdb called clonotypes with MiXCR, one entry per CDR3 protein. Among roughly 400,000 distinct CDR3 sequences listed, 75% to 90% were seen once. The multiple sclerosis controls were treatment-naive patients, and their relapsing-remitting disease was stable or active. The specimen was CD8+ T cells from PBMCs. This TCR was recovered from a human donor with multiple sclerosis.

DNA for the CDR3: TGTGCCAGCAGCTTGTCGGATAACTATGGCTACACCTTC. Amino acids: CASSLSDNYGYTF. This rearrangement joins TRBV7-6 to TRBJ1-2; D not certain. From germline, CDR1 is SGHVS and CDR2 FNYEAQ. The CDR3 runs 13 residues. V was trimmed by 3 bases and J by 1 base, leaving 6 bases between them.